One sample yielded the 7 T cell receptor beta chains listed below, sequenced in a study of Graves' ophthalmopathy and Graves' hyperthyroidism. Investigators amplified TCR beta CDR3 regions from RNA transcripts. The library came from an HTBI-primed first-round RT-PCR and a second-round multiplex PCR. TCRdb recomputed calls from the multiplex PCR reads with MiXCR, one row per CDR3 protein. Of about 200,000 distinct CDR3 sequences detected, approximately 29% appear once; the ten largest clones hold around 9.8%. The specimen sequenced was peripheral blood. The receptors come from a man aged 45-60 years with Graves' ophthalmopathy.

This clonotype was seen at least ten times. The chain recombines TRBV6-1 with TRBJ2-1; TRBD2 aligns across 7 bases. The junction had 7 bases not matched to a gene; V was cut back by 6 bases and J by 2 bases. The CDR3 loop spans 15 amino acids. CDR1 and CDR2 (germline): MNHNS, SASEGT. As DNA, the CDR3 is TGTGCCAGCAGAGGGGCGGGAGCGACCTACAATGAGCAGTTCTTC. Its protein is CASRGAGATYNEQFF.

The rearrangement links TRBV7-2 to TRBJ2-5, with D tentatively TRBD1 (6 bases). V was pared by 7 bases and J by 4 bases, with 19 bases between. Germline CDR1 reads SGHTA; CDR2 reads FQGNSA. CDR3 length equals 15 residues. The CDR3 region has the DNA TGTGCCAGCAACACAGGGCCGGCCCAGTTAGAGACCCAGTACTTC. It encodes CASNTGPAQLETQYF.

J is TRBJ2-7 and V is TRBV11-2; D possibly corresponds to TRBD2 (5 bases). Trimming removed 0 bases from V and 0 bases from J, with 15 bases in between. Looked up from germline, CDR1 is SGHAT and CDR2 is FQNNGV. The CDR3 has 17 residues. CDR3 amino acids: CASSLERVGSSSYEQYF. CDR3 DNA sequence: TGTGCCAGCAGCTTAGAGAGGGTGGGCTCTAGCTCCTACGAGCAGTACTTC.

The chain joins TRBV15 to TRBJ1-1; possible D gene TRBD1, 5 bases. The CDR3 extends over 15 amino acids. The germline gives CDR1 LNHNV, CDR2 YYDKDF (reference sequence). Trimming pared 3 bases from V and 1 base from J, leaving 12 bases between. CDR3 sequence: CATSSGYGGNTEAFF. As DNA, the CDR3 is TGTGCCACCAGCAGCGGGTACGGGGGGAACACTGAAGCTTTCTTT.

This clonotype was detected ten times or more. The chain couples TRBV2 to TRBJ1-6; TRBD1 matches 9 bases. V dropped 2 bases and J dropped 7; count of bases not matched to a gene: 6. In germline, CDR1 is SNHLY, CDR2 FYNNEI. The CDR3 is 16 amino acids. The CDR3 nucleotides read TGTGCCAGCAGTGAATTAGGGACAGGGATCAATTCACCCCTCCACTTT. This codes for CASSELGTGINSPLHF.

V usage is TRBV20-1 and J usage is TRBJ2-7; no definite D call. CDR1 DFQATT and CDR2 SNEGSKA come from the germline V gene (reference sequence). This CDR3 spans 11 amino acids. V was shortened by 5 bases and J by 3 bases, with 8 bases between the two germline ends. CDR3 loop: CSADWRYEQYF. CDR3 bases: TGCAGTGCTGACTGGCGCTACGAGCAGTACTTC.

This clonotype appeared many times. The chain links TRBV27 to TRBJ2-5, with unresolved D. This CDR3 comprises 16 residues. Germline V lookup: CDR1 MNHEY, CDR2 SMNVEV (reference sequence). Trimming shortened V by 5 bases and J by 2 bases, and 18 bases separated the two germline ends. In DNA, the CDR3 is TGTGCCAGCAGTCGAGCTGAGGCCCTGGGGCAAGAGACCCAGTACTTC. Protein: CASSRAEALGQETQYF.